These 21 T cell receptor beta chains were sequenced from one sample in a study of monozygotic twins with inflammatory bowel disease. TCRdb re-called the 5' RACE reads; every CDR3 protein appears as one record, without DNA. The sample data list 400,000 to 500,000 distinct CDR3 sequences. Sequencing input: blood. The receptors originated from a human donor with ulcerative colitis or Crohn's disease, or a healthy co-twin of an affected twin (not recorded which).

The chain links TRBV7-2 to TRBJ1-1; TCRdb's D call, TRBD1, is unchecked because there is no DNA. The CDR3 contains 16 residues. From germline, CDR1 is SGHTA and CDR2 FQGNSA. The CDR3 reads CASSRSLRGLRTEAFF. Full variable domain (rest looked up from reference TRBV7-2 and TRBJ1-1): GAGVSQSPSNKVTEKGKDVELRCDPISGHTALYWYRQSLGQGLEFLIYFQGNSAPDKSGLPSDRFSAERTGGSVSTLTIQRTQQEDSAVYLCASSRSLRGLRTEAFFGQGTRLTVV.

This chain joins TRBV12-3 or TRBV12-4 and TRBJ2-7. CDR3 length: 13 amino acids. The CDR3 region is CASSLEARYEQYF.

V and J are TRBV21-1 and TRBJ2-7; TCRdb calls TRBD2, which cannot be checked without DNA. TRBV21-1 is noted as a pseudogene. The CDR3 spans 21 residues. The CDR3 loop reads CASSKDGDLPAGAWVSYEQYF.

The V gene is TRBV27, the J gene TRBJ1-6. This CDR3 spans 16 amino acids. CDR1 and CDR2 from the germline V gene are MNHEY and SMNVEV (reference sequence). CDR3 sequence reads: CASSPTLGLINSPLHF.

This chain connects TRBV6-5 to TRBJ1-2. Germline loops: CDR1 MNHEY, CDR2 SVGAGI. There are 13 residues in the CDR3. The CDR3 is CASSYAEDYGYTF.

The V and J genes are TRBV6-6 and TRBJ2-7. CDR1 is MNHNY and CDR2 is SVGAGI in the germline V gene (reference sequence). The CDR3 extends over 14 amino acids. This CDR3 reads CASSYSTSSHEQYF.

The J gene is TRBJ2-5, the V gene TRBV3-1. Germline-derived CDR1 and CDR2 are LGHDT and YNNKEL (reference sequence). CDR3 length: 12 residues. The chain's CDR3 is CASSQYRETQYF.

The chain carries TRBV6-1 and TRBJ2-3; the D gene TCRdb calls, TRBD1, cannot be checked with no DNA. CDR1 is MNHNS, CDR2 SASEGT, per germline. The CDR3 loop spans 18 amino acids. CDR3 loop: CASSDGQLLAASTDTQYF.

The J gene is TRBJ2-1, the V gene TRBV5-1. Germline assignment: CDR1 SGHRS and CDR2 YFSETQ. CDR3 length: 13 residues. CDR3 region: CASRLSDSAGQFF.

V is TRBV20-1 and J is TRBJ2-1; without DNA, the TCRdb call of TRBD1 cannot be checked. Germline V gene data show CDR1 as DFQATT and CDR2 as SNEGSKA (reference sequence). This CDR3 has 12 amino acids. The CDR3 is CSANRGKNEQFF.

The chain is built from TRBV28 and TRBJ1-1; TCRdb indicates TRBD1, and absent DNA this call remains unverified. CDR3 length equals 13 residues. Germline CDR1 reads MDHEN; CDR2 reads SYDVKM. The CDR3 reads CASSLGGARGAFF.

The chain recombines TRBV23-1 with TRBJ2-3; checking the TCRdb D call of TRBD2 is not possible without DNA. TRBV23-1 counts as an open reading frame of uncertain function. The CDR3 spans 15 residues. The chain's CDR3 is CASSLVRVNPDTQYF.

The chain couples TRBV7-2 to TRBJ2-7; the D call from TCRdb, TRBD2, cannot be confirmed without DNA. Germline CDR1 and CDR2: SGHTA and FQGNSA. This CDR3 comprises 15 residues. CDR3 in amino acids: CASSVLAGQSYEQYF.

The V and J genes are TRBV9 and TRBJ2-7; absent DNA, TCRdb's TRBD1 call cannot be checked. Germline loops: CDR1 SGDLS, CDR2 YYNGEE. CDR3 length: 13 residues. CDR3 sequence: CASSVGGTHEQYF.

The gene calls are TRBV5-1 and TRBJ2-7; TCRdb picks TRBD1, but there is no DNA to check that call. CDR3 length: 13 residues. Per germline, CDR1 SGHRS and CDR2 YFSETQ. The CDR3 sequence: CASSRGDKGEQYF.

The genes are TRBV20-1 and TRBJ2-3; TCRdb's D call of TRBD1 is untestable without DNA. Germline CDR1 DFQATT, CDR2 SNEGSKA (reference sequence). This CDR3 region has 14 residues. The CDR3 sequence is CSAKLEGTTDTQYF.

The V and J genes are TRBV30 and TRBJ1-6; TCRdb's D call, TRBD1, is unchecked because there is no DNA. From germline, CDR1 is GTSNPN and CDR2 SVGIG (reference sequence). The CDR3 sequence is 12 residues long. The CDR3 protein is CACTGDNSPLHF.

This chain connects TRBV20-1 to TRBJ2-5; TCRdb returns TRBD2, unconfirmable since there is no DNA. Germline V gene data show CDR1 as DFQATT and CDR2 as SNEGSKA (reference sequence). CDR3 length equals 12 residues. The CDR3 loop is CSARFIQETQYF.

This chain links TRBV15 with TRBJ2-5; TCRdb selects TRBD1, and the lack of DNA leaves this call unchecked. The germline V gene encodes CDR1 LNHNV and CDR2 YYDKDF (reference sequence). This CDR3 has 14 amino acids. The CDR3 region is CATSIGTGQETQYF.

The rearrangement uses TRBV4-3 and TRBJ2-1; the TCRdb D gene call, TRBD1, has no DNA to confirm it. The germline gives CDR1 LGHNA, CDR2 YSLEER. The CDR3 has 16 amino acids. The CDR3 sequence: CASSRSRVSGYNEQFF.

V usage is TRBV2 and J usage is TRBJ2-7; TCRdb's D call of TRBD1 is untestable without DNA. This CDR3 is 15 amino acids long. Germline V gives CDR1 SNHLY, CDR2 FYNNEI. The CDR3 sequence is CASTYDRGQTYEQYF.